This T cell receptor beta chain appears in the sequencing data of a study of radiotherapy plus CTLA-4 blockade in lung cancer (dated by TCRdb to 2016 to 2019). As for the study more broadly: Among enrolled patients, roughly 18% had an objective response and roughly 30% reached disease control. Study-level results and caveats: Early dynamic changes in blood T cell clones, together with increased serum interferon-beta after radiation, were reported as the strongest predictors of response. TCR clones derived from tumors expanded in peripheral blood after treatment with radiotherapy and ipilimumab.

The CDR3 starts with the cysteine, ends with the phenylalanine, and has 15 residues. Just the 45-base CDR3 DNA is kept, in frame starting at base 1. V gives up 3 bases and J gives up 0 bases, and the segment between their germline ends measures 11 bases. Taken from the germline V gene, the CDR1 and CDR2 loops are SGHNT and YENEEA. Libraries were built with the immunoSEQ multiplex PCR assay. This is the immuneACCESS table as TCRdb keeps it, with only in-frame sequences that have V and J called. A part of the clones is gone; compared with another copy, unresolved V genes explain less than half, and the rest is unexplained. For this sample the table gives 45,000 to 55,000 clones, of which approximately 86% were detected only once. The leading ten clones occupy less than 20% of the sample. Remarks on this clone: Its antigen is unknown. Base quality data are lacking; no much larger clone is found one base away.

Focal radiation therapy combined with CTLA-4 blockade (ipilimumab) was tested in patients with chemo-refractory metastatic non-small-cell lung cancer. The V gene is TRBV11-3 and the J gene is TRBJ1-1, with TRBD1 as a weak D call on 6 bases. This sequence originates from a human donor with non-small cell lung cancer that progressed on radiotherapy plus ipilimumab. Some clones in this sample may be carry-over from other donors' samples. This specimen was peripheral blood, taken from a patient treated with radiotherapy plus ipilimumab. This receptor carries the CDR3 CASSFEKGVNTEAFF. The DNA sequence is given as TGTGCCAGCAGCTTTGAGAAGGGGGTGAACACTGAAGCTTTCTTT. Outside the CDR3, residues come from the reference TRBV11-3 and TRBJ1-1 proteins, so the full variable domain is: EAGVVQSPRYKIIEKKQPVAFWCNPISGHNTLYWYLQNLGQGPELLIRYENEEAVDDSQLPKDRFSAERLKGVDSTLKIQPAELGDSAVYLCASSFEKGVNTEAFFGQGTRLTVV.